The 16 T cell receptor beta chains listed next were all sequenced from one sample in a study of blood T cells in healthy people across ages. A J-beta primer mix and a sample-barcoded 5' primer were used in a second PCR of roughly 7 to 12 cycles. TCRdb analysed the 5' RACE reads with MiXCR anew, one entry per CDR3 protein. The data hold some 1.5 million distinct CDR3 sequences, with under 55% observed a single time. The sample taken for sequencing was blood. Receptors were obtained from a woman younger than 35 in good health.

V gene TRBV24-1 combines with J gene TRBJ2-3; D unresolved. V gave up 5 bases and J gave up 2 bases, with 13 bases separating them. CDR1 and CDR2 (germline): KGHDR, SFDVKD. This CDR3 is 15 amino acids long. CDR3 amino acids: CATSGPRPVTDTQYF. CDR3 sequence (DNA): TGTGCCACCAGTGGCCCCCGCCCGGTCACAGATACGCAGTATTTT.

In this sample, this clonotype turned up a few times. The rearrangement uses TRBV29-1 and TRBJ2-3, with 7 bases aligning to TRBD2. Trimming took 4 bases from V and 5 from J; bases not matched to a gene: 6. Germline V gene sequence: CDR1 SQVTM, CDR2 ANQGSEA. The CDR3 is 13 amino acids. CDR3 sequence (DNA): TGCAGCGTTGTTGGGAGGGCCGGAGATACGCAGTATTTT. As protein: CSVVGRAGDTQYF.

The chain joins TRBV6-6 to TRBJ2-6; D may be TRBD1 (6 bases). The CDR3 spans 16 residues. V shed 5 bases and J shed 0 bases, with 11 bases lying between them. Germline CDR1 and CDR2: MNHNY and SVGAGI (reference sequence). CDR3 DNA: TGTGCCAGCAGTAAGACAGGTGCCTCTGGGGCCAACGTCCTGACTTTC. The encoded protein is CASSKTGASGANVLTF.

This chain uses TRBV15 with TRBJ2-5; D is possibly TRBD2 (5 bases). V lost 1 base and J 11 bases, leaving 17 bases between the germline ends. Germline CDR1 LNHNV, CDR2 YYDKDF (reference sequence). This CDR3 comprises 14 residues. The CDR3, as DNA: TGTGCCACCAGCAGAGGGGCCCCCCTGGGAGAGCAGTACTTC. Its protein product is CATSRGAPLGEQYF.

V and J are TRBV7-8 and TRBJ2-1; perhaps TRBD1 as D (6 bases). Germline CDR1 and CDR2: SGHVS and FQNEAQ. This CDR3 spans 15 amino acids. V dropped 2 bases and J dropped 9 bases, with 17 bases sitting between them. CDR3 residues: CASSLLGGKPGEQFF. CDR3 sequence (DNA): TGTGCCAGCAGCTTACTAGGGGGAAAACCGGGTGAGCAGTTCTTC.

This clonotype was recorded many times. The chain has TRBV20-1 and TRBJ2-3; 16 bases match TRBD2. V shed 6 bases and J 6 bases; nucleotides not matched to a gene: 12. CDR1 and CDR2 (germline): DFQATT, SNEGSKA (reference sequence). The CDR3 consists of 17 residues. CDR3 nucleotide sequence: TGCAGTGCGATCCCCACGGGACTAGCGGGAGGGCCCGATACGCAGTATTTT. Translating it yields CSAIPTGLAGGPDTQYF.

The rearrangement joins TRBV2 to TRBJ2-1; 11 bases are shared with TRBD2. The CDR3 is 14 residues long. The V gene end was trimmed by 9 bases and the J gene end by 5 bases; junction bases not matched to a gene: 6. Germline V CDR1 and CDR2: SNHLY, FYNNEI. CDR3 nucleotide sequence: TGTGCCAGTACAACTAGCGGGAGACACAATGAGCAGTTCTTC. This sequence encodes CASTTSGRHNEQFF. Full variable domain (outside the CDR3, taken from reference TRBV2 and TRBJ2-1): EPEVTQTPSHQVTQMGQEVILRCVPISNHLYFYWYRQILGQKVEFLVSFYNNEISEKSEIFDDQFSVERPDGSNFTLKIRSTKLEDSAMYFCASTTSGRHNEQFFGPGTRLTVL.

The chain joins TRBV25-1 to TRBJ2-5; D unclear. The CDR3 runs to 14 residues. From germline, CDR1 is MGHDK and CDR2 SYGVNS. Trimming shortened V by 6 bases and J by 2 bases, and 13 bases separated the two germline ends. The DNA of the CDR3 is TGTGCCAGCAGCCACCCGGTCGCTCAAGAGACCCAGTACTTC. Translation: CASSHPVAQETQYF.

Worth noting for this clonotype: Its ends do not fully match the called genes, so a read error is possible. The chain has TRBV7-7 and TRBJ1-4; 7 nucleotides agree with TRBD1. Germline V lookup: CDR1 SSHAT, CDR2 FNYEAQ (reference sequence). There are 15 residues in the CDR3. The CDR3 is CASSPLGTAIEKLFF. The DNA of the CDR3 is TGTGCTAGCAGCCCGCTCGGGACAGCTATTGAAAAACTGTTTTTT.

Regarding this clonotype: The junction does not match germline at one end; this may be a read error. This rearrangement joins TRBV6-2 or TRBV6-3 to TRBJ2-3; TRBD2 matches at 9 bases. The CDR3 spans 14 residues. CDR1 MNHEY and CDR2 SVGEGT come from the germline V gene. CDR3 protein: CASSSLAGTDTLYF. The CDR3 coding sequence is TGTGCCAGCAGTTCCCTAGCGGGGACAGATACGCTGTATTTT.

For the CDR3, the DNA is TGTGCCAGCAGTTTTGAGAGGGATAAGGCTGAAGCTTTCTTT. The encoded protein is CASSFERDKAEAFF. The V call is TRBV12-3 or TRBV12-4, the J call TRBJ1-1, with D uncertain. Trimming shortened V by 3 bases and J by 6 bases, and 14 bases separated the two germline ends. The CDR3 sequence is 14 residues long.

V gene TRBV12-3 or TRBV12-4 combines with J gene TRBJ2-7; D perhaps matches TRBD2 (6 bases). V lost 6 bases and J 0 bases, leaving 12 bases between the germline ends. This CDR3 region has 14 residues. Written as DNA, the CDR3 is TGTGCCAGCAGGCGGGACTCTGCCTCCTACGAGCAGTACTTC. Protein product: CASRRDSASYEQYF.

As to this clonotype: A single base separates this from a much larger clone, so it may be a read error. V gene TRBV6-5 combines with J gene TRBJ2-1; D is perhaps TRBD1 (5 bases). The end of the DNA is better explained by TRBJ2-7, so the J call may be wrong. This CDR3 spans 16 amino acids. In germline, CDR1 is MNHEY, CDR2 SVGAGI. CDR3 residues: CATFLLWGASYNEQYF. In DNA, the CDR3 is TGTGCCACCTTCCTCCTATGGGGCGCCAGCTACAATGAGCAGTACTTC.

The V call is TRBV7-2, the J call TRBJ1-2, with a tentative D call TRBD1 (5 bases). V dropped 7 bases and J dropped 2 bases, with 11 bases sitting between them. The germline gives CDR1 SGHTA, CDR2 FQGNSA. This CDR3 is 13 amino acids long. The CDR3 spells CASTHAGNYGYTF. Here the CDR3 DNA reads TGTGCCAGCACCCATGCAGGGAACTATGGCTACACCTTC.

J is TRBJ2-5 and V is TRBV2; 12 bases are a match to TRBD2. There are 16 residues in the CDR3. Germline CDR1 SNHLY, CDR2 FYNNEI. The trim removed 6 bases at V and 5 bases at J, leaving 10 bases unmatched. This CDR3 is CASSGTSGGKSETQYF. The CDR3 nucleotides are TGTGCCAGCAGCGGTACTAGCGGGGGGAAGTCGGAGACCCAGTACTTC.

The J gene is TRBJ2-7, the V gene TRBV13, with D perhaps TRBD1 or TRBD2 (5 bases each). The germline gives CDR1 PRHDT, CDR2 FYEKMQ (reference sequence). The length of the CDR3 is 15 residues. The V end was cut by 5 bases, the J end by 0 bases, with 14 bases between. This chain's CDR3 is CASSLMGEGSYEQYF. DNA for the CDR3: TGTGCCAGCAGCCTCATGGGGGAAGGCTCCTACGAGCAGTACTTC.